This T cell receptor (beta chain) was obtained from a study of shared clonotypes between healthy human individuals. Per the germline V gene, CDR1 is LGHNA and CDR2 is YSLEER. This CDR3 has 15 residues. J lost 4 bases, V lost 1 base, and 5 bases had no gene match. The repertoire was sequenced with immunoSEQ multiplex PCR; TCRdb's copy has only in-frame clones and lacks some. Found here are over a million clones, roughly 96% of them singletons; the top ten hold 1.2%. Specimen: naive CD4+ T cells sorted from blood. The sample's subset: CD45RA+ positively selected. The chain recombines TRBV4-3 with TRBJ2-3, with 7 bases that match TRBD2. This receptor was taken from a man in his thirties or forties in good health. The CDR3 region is CASSQARAGADTQYF. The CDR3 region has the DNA TGCGCCAGCAGCCAAGCCCGGGCGGGGGCAGATACGCAGTATTTT.